A single TCR beta chain is shown here with its context. This specimen comes from a study of blood T cell repertoires in COVID-19. Sequenced by immunoSEQ multiplex PCR; TCRdb stores in-frame clones only, minus some. The sample has about 250,000 clones, around 89% seen once. The germline gives CDR1 MDHEN, CDR2 SYDVKM. The V segment lost 6 bases and the J segment 16 bases; nucleotides outside the gene matches: 9. CDR3 length: 12 amino acids. The rearrangement uses TRBV28 and TRBJ1-5, with 10 nucleotides matching TRBD1. Specimen: peripheral blood. The TCR comes from a young man with acute or convalescent COVID-19. CDR3 nucleotide sequence: TGTGCCAGCAGCCGGACGACAGGGGGCAATCATTTT. It yields the protein CASSRTTGGNHF.